This TCR beta chain is from a study of monozygotic twins with inflammatory bowel disease (dated by TCRdb to between 2018 and 2020). About the full investigation: The complete study included 28 monozygotic twin pairs: 19 IBD-discordant Danish pairs and nine German pairs, of which four were IBD-concordant and five were IBD-discordant. Disease-associated traits were sought mainly through comparisons between IBD patients and their genetically identical healthy co-twins within discordant pairs. Each individual had, on average, about 151 000 unique TCRalpha sequences and 181 000 unique TCRbeta sequences available for analysis. Overall study results and their limits: No difference in repertoire similarity was observed between concordant and discordant twins, possibly owing to limited statistical power. Compared with healthy twins, IBD patients had fewer clonotypes in common with other individuals, a difference most pronounced in patients showing signs of disease activity. Measured by the inverse Simpson index, TCRbeta repertoire diversity was lower in IBD patients than in their healthy co-twins. Different T cell subtypes could not be distinguished in the analysis. The results gave no support for a single strong signal or clonotype linked to IBD. Background noise and inter-individual variability may have been introduced into the repertoires by the differing immunosuppressive treatments among patients.

From cysteine to phenylalanine, the CDR3 is 12 amino acids long. Nucleotide data are not available. From each donor, a roughly 2.5 ml peripheral blood sample was drawn into PAXgene tubes and stored at -80 degrees C. Total RNA was isolated from whole blood with the PAXgene blood miRNA kit on an automated QIAcube, without T cell sorting. Peripheral blood from monozygotic twin pairs, either concordant or discordant for inflammatory bowel disease, underwent deep TCRalpha and TCRbeta repertoire profiling that used unique molecular barcoding. Smoking habits were recorded for all twin pairs, and each individual was classified as a current, former or never smoker. About this clonotype: The antigen this receptor binds is unknown.

Libraries came from 5' RACE. For each TCR library, 3,000 to 4,000 ng of total RNA was used. For each sample, cDNA synthesis with SMARTScribe reverse transcriptase was split into eight separate reactions. During cDNA synthesis, template switching introduced unique molecular identifiers that contained a 6-nucleotide sample barcode. Two nested PCRs of approximately 16 and 10 cycles amplified the TCRalpha and TCRbeta cDNA, and bead purification followed each PCR. Before amplification, cDNA was treated with uracil DNA-glycosylase and purified using the QIAquick PCR purification kit. In the second PCR, Illumina TruSeq-compatible adapters and sample-specific barcodes were added. TapeStation and Qubit were used to check library quality and concentration, and roughly 5 ng of each library went into the pool. Sequencing of the pooled libraries was done on an Illumina HiSeq2500 single-index Rapid Run using custom sequencing primers and 2 x 100 bp reads. Per the source publication's procedure: MiGEC version 1.2.6 was used for UMI-based consensus assembly to correct PCR and sequencing errors. MiXCR version 2.1.1 was used for V(D)J alignment, clonotype assembly and CDR3 extraction. Normalisation of gene usage, clonotype sharing and MAIT/NKT TCR abundance was achieved by analysing the top 1000, 10 000 and 20 000 clonotypes per sample. After downsampling to 27 000 UMIs, diversity was calculated as the inverse Simpson index using the vegan R package. Paired Mann-Whitney U tests on discordant twin pairs were used, with Benjamini-Hochberg multiple-testing correction. Following TCRdb reprocessing, every CDR3 protein sequence forms one entry, and DNA is not provided. Clone size and V and J calls follow TCRdb, not the original study. The sample's clone listing holds 150,000 to 200,000 distinct CDR3 sequences. 2.5% to 3% of the sample rests with the top ten.

Here the chain combines TRBV12-3 or TRBV12-4 and TRBJ2-7. The TCR sequence derives from a human donor with ulcerative colitis or Crohn's disease, or a healthy co-twin of an affected twin (not recorded which). Sequencing was carried out using blood. For the CDR3, the sequence is CASSWLSYEQYF.